This record concerns one T cell receptor (beta chain) sequence. These data are taken from a study of T cells in Graves' hyperthyroidism and ophthalmopathy. Amplified TCR beta CDR3 regions came from RNA transcripts. With the HTBI primer set, the TCR CDR3 went through a first round of RT-PCR. TCRdb redid the calling of the multiplex PCR reads with MiXCR, one entry per CDR3 protein. This table has hundreds of thousands of distinct CDR3 sequences, 15% to 20% appearing once. V was pared by 2 bases and J by 0 bases, with 5 bases between. The CDR3 is 14 residues long. Germline CDR1 reads SGHTA; CDR2 reads FQGNSA.

V usage is TRBV7-2 and J usage is TRBJ1-3; D is ambiguous. The sequenced sample consisted of blood. The receptor was isolated from a man in his forties with Graves' ophthalmopathy. CDR3 nucleotide sequence: TGTGCCAGCAGCTTACAGGTCTCTGGAAACACCATATATTTT. Amino acid sequence: CASSLQVSGNTIYF.